These 13 T cell receptor beta chains were sequenced from one sample in a study of OX40 agonist ivuxolimab in advanced cancers. This table comes from immunoSEQ multiplex PCR, and its TCRdb copy is limited to in-frame clones, with some not included. In the table there are some 100,000 clones, approximately 90% of which are singletons. The sequencing used CD4+ or CD8+ T cells sorted from blood, collected in a trial of the OX40 agonist ivuxolimab. Every receptor here comes from an adult with an advanced solid tumor such as melanoma, head and neck, liver or kidney cancer.

This CDR3 is CASQREGRAGELFF. For the CDR3, the DNA is TGTGCCAGCCAGCGGGAGGGGAGGGCCGGGGAGCTGTTTTTT. The rearrangement joins TRBV9 to TRBJ2-2, with TRBD2 matching over 10 bases. Germline V gene lookup returns CDR1 SGDLS and CDR2 YYNGEE. The CDR3 is 14 residues long. V dropped 7 bases and J dropped 6; count of bases not matched to a gene: 6.

This chain links TRBV19 with TRBJ2-7; 12 bases are shared with TRBD2. Germline loops: CDR1 LNHDA, CDR2 SQIVND (reference sequence). J gave up 5 bases and V 6 bases, and 11 bases lay outside the gene matches. CDR3 size: 16 residues. The DNA for the CDR3 is TGTGCCAGTAGCCCTAGCGGGAGGGCCAAGTTTCACGAGCAGTACTTC. This codes for CASSPSGRAKFHEQYF.

This sequence joins TRBV11-2 and TRBJ2-5; 8 nucleotides match TRBD2. The germline gives CDR1 SGHAT, CDR2 FQNNGV. The CDR3 runs to 17 residues. V lost 2 bases to trimming and J lost 5 bases; unmatched junction nucleotides: 13. In nucleotides, the CDR3 is TGTGCCAGCAGCTTAACGATTTCTCGGGAGGGAGGGGAGACCCAGTACTTC. This sequence encodes CASSLTISREGGETQYF.

This clone has only one observation. The chain employs TRBV4-1 and TRBJ2-7; D ambiguous. Looked up from germline, CDR1 is MGHRA and CDR2 is YSYEKL. V was clipped by 0 bases and J by 3 bases, with 6 bases between them. This CDR3 contains 13 residues. The CDR3 nucleotides are TGCGCCAGCAGCCAAGATCAAGGCTACGAGCAGTACTTC. This translates into CASSQDQGYEQYF.

J is TRBJ2-7 and V is TRBV27; 9 bases map to TRBD1. V lost 4 bases to trimming and J lost 2 bases; unmatched junction nucleotides: 3. The CDR3 runs to 14 residues. Looked up from germline, CDR1 is MNHEY and CDR2 is SMNVEV (reference sequence). The CDR3 sequence: CASSWGQGTYEQYF. CDR3 DNA: TGTGCCAGCAGTTGGGGACAGGGAACCTACGAGCAGTACTTC.

The rearrangement links TRBV5-1 to TRBJ2-5; D unresolved. The CDR3 runs to 11 residues. The ends were cut back, 10 bases at V and 5 bases at J, with 12 bases in the middle. The germline gives CDR1 SGHRS, CDR2 YFSETQ. Here the CDR3 DNA reads TGCGCCTCCCTAGAAGGGGAGACCCAGTACTTC. This gives the protein CASLEGETQYF.

The chain is built from TRBV7-9 and TRBJ2-2; 7 bases are shared with TRBD1. Germline lookup yields CDR1 SEHNR and CDR2 FQNEAQ (reference sequence). The CDR3 contains 19 residues. Trimming at V came to 5 bases and at J to 1 base, leaving 16 bases not matched to a gene. CDR3 nucleotide sequence: TGTGCCAGCAGCGTGATCCCCTTCCGACAGGGCAGGAACACCGGGGAGCTGTTTTTT. Encoded protein: CASSVIPFRQGRNTGELFF.

The chain combines TRBV6-6 with TRBJ2-5; D unresolved. CDR1 and CDR2 from the germline V gene are MNHNY and SVGAGI (reference sequence). V was pared by 7 bases and J by 3 bases, with 12 bases between. CDR3 length: 13 residues. The CDR3 loop reads CASTPLGKETQYF. In DNA form, the CDR3 reads TGTGCCAGCACCCCATTAGGAAAAGAGACCCAGTACTTC.

V usage is TRBV10-3 and J usage is TRBJ2-3, with D unresolved. Looked up from germline, CDR1 is ENHRY and CDR2 is SYGVKD. The CDR3 has 14 amino acids. Trimming removed 4 bases from V and 6 bases from J, with 14 bases in between. CDR3 residues: CAISGAQTADTQYF. For the CDR3, the DNA is TGTGCCATCAGTGGAGCCCAGACCGCGGATACGCAGTATTTT.

The rearrangement uses TRBV7-2 and TRBJ2-7; no firm D call. The germline V gene has CDR1 SGHTA and CDR2 FQGNSA. There are 13 residues in the CDR3. Between the trimmed V and J ends, which lost 1 base and 6 bases, there was a span of 10 bases. CDR3 residues: CASSLGIRPEQYF. In nucleotides, the CDR3 is TGTGCCAGCAGCTTAGGGATAAGGCCCGAGCAGTACTTC.

The rearrangement uses TRBV11-2 and TRBJ2-5; 9 nucleotides align to TRBD1. J gave up 2 bases and V 5 bases, and 9 bases lay outside the gene matches. The CDR3 extends over 16 amino acids. Germline CDR1 and CDR2: SGHAT and FQNNGV. CDR3 loop: CASSLRTGASQETQYF. In nucleotides, the CDR3 is TGTGCCAGCAGCCTAAGGACAGGGGCCTCACAAGAGACCCAGTACTTC.

This clone was seen a handful of times. The chain joins TRBV19 to TRBJ1-1; D may be TRBD1 (6 bases). The germline gives CDR1 LNHDA, CDR2 SQIVND (reference sequence). V shed 4 bases and J shed 1 base, with 13 bases lying between them. The CDR3 covers 15 residues. DNA of the CDR3: TGTGCCAGTAGTAGGCAGACAGGACAGAACACTGAAGCTTTCTTT. Protein product: CASSRQTGQNTEAFF.

The genes are TRBV4-3 and TRBJ2-1, with 10 bases identical to TRBD2. V was clipped by 4 bases and J by 6 bases; unmatched bases: 6. Germline V gene sequence: CDR1 LGHNA, CDR2 YSLEER. This CDR3 is 15 amino acids long. The CDR3 nucleotides are TGCGCCAGCAGCCGGCTAGCGGGAGCTTTCAATGAGCAGTTCTTC. Translated, it gives CASSRLAGAFNEQFF.